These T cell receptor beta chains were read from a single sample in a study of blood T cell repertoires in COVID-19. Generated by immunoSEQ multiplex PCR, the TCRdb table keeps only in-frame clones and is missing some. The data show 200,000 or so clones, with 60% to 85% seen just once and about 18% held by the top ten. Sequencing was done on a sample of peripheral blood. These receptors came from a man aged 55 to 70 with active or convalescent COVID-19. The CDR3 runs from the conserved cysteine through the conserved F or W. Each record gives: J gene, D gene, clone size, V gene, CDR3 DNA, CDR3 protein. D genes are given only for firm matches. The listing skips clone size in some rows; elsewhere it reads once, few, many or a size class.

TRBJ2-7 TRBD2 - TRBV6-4 TGTGCCAGCAGCGACCCGTGCCAGCGGGAGGTCGAGCAGTACTTC CASSDPCQREVEQYF
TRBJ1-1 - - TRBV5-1 TGCGCCAGCAGCCTTCGTTACGGAGGCATGATGAACACTGAAGCTTTCTTT CASSLRYGGMMNTEAFF
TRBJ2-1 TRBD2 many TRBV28 TGTGCCAGCAGTTTATTCGGGGGGTTGGGGACTAGCGGATACAATGAGCAGTTCTTC CASSLFGGLGTSGYNEQFF
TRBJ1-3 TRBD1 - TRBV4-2 TGTGCCAGCAGCCAAGCGGGACAGGGGGTTTATGGAAACACCATATATTTT CASSQAGQGVYGNTIYF
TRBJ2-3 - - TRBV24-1 TGTGCCACCAGGGGTCACGGAGGGCCAGATACGCAGTATTTT CATRGHGGPDTQYF
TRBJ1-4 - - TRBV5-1 TGCGCCAGCAGCTTGACAGGAACTAATGAAAAACTGTTTTTT CASSLTGTNEKLFF
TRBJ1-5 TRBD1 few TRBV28 TGTGCCAGCAGTGACGGGACAGGGGGCAATCAGCCCCAGCATTTT CASSDGTGGNQPQHF
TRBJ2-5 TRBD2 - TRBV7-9 TGTGCCAGCAGCTTAAGAAGCGGGGGGGTCGGACTTGAGTACTTC CASSLRSGGVGLEYF
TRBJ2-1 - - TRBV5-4 TGTGCCAGCAGCATACTAGCCCGTCCCAATGAGCAGTTCTTC CASSILARPNEQFF
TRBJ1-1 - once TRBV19 TGTGCCAGTAGTATAGATCTATCTGCTTTCTTT CASSIDLSAFF
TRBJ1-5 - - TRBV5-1 TGCGCCAGCAGCTTGGAGGGAGGACCCAATCAGCCCCAGCATTTT CASSLEGGPNQPQHF
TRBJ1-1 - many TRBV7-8 TGTGCCAGCAGCTTAGATCAGGGGAACACTGAAGCTTTCTTT CASSLDQGNTEAFF
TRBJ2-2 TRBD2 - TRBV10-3 TGTGCCATCAGTGAGGGGACTAGCGGGAGGTCCGGGGAGCTGTTTTTT CAISEGTSGRSGELFF
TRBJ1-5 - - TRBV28 TGTGCCAGCCAAAGGGCGGGGAGCAATCAGCCCCAGCATTTT CASQRAGSNQPQHF
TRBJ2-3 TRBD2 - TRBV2 TGTGCCAGCAGACCTGGGACTAGCGGGAGTGGGGGGTATTTT CASRPGTSGSGGYF
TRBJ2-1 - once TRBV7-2 TGTGCCAGCAGCCCGGAGGACAGACACAATGAGCAGTTCTTC CASSPEDRHNEQFF
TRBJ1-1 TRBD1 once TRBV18 TGTGCCAGCTCTCCTAGGACAGGGTTGAACACTGAAGCTTTCTTT CASSPRTGLNTEAFF
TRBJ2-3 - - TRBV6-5 TGTGCCAGTCAGGGACTCACAGATACGCAGTATTTT CASQGLTDTQYF
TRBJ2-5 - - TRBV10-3 TGTGCCATCAGTGAGGGACTTTCGCAAGAGACCCAGTACTTC CAISEGLSQETQYF
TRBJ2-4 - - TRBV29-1 TGCAGCGTTGAAGCAGGGGCAGGGGTTGGAAACATTCAGTACTTC CSVEAGAGVGNIQYF
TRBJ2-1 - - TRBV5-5 TGTGCCAGCAGCCGACGCCCAATCGACGGGGAGCAGTTCTTC CASSRRPIDGEQFF
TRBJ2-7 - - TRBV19 TGTGCCAGTAGTATAGGACTTCAGCACGAGCAGTACTTC CASSIGLQHEQYF
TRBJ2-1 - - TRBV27 TGTGCCAGCAGTTTATCATTGAGTTTACCCTACAATGAGCAGTTCTTC CASSLSLSLPYNEQFF
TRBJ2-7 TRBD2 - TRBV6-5 TGTGCCACCACTCTCGTCGCGGCGGGAGGTCACGAGCAGTACTTC CATTLVAAGGHEQYF
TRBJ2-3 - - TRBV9 TGTGCCAGCACCTGGGGACAAAGCAACACAGATACGCAGTATTTT CASTWGQSNTDTQYF
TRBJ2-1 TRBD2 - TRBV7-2 TGTGCCAGCGCCCGGATGCTAGCGGGAAATGAGCAGTTCTTC CASARMLAGNEQFF
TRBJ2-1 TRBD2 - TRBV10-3 TGTGCCATCAGTGAGTCTAGCGGGTCTGCGCATGAGCAGTTCTTC CAISESSGSAHEQFF
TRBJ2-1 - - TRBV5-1 TGCGCCAGCAGCTTGCCGGACTTCCCATACAATGAGCAGTTCTTC CASSLPDFPYNEQFF
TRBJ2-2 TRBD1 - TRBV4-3 TGCGCCAGCAGCCAACGGACAGGGTTCACCGGGGAGCTGTTTTTT CASSQRTGFTGELFF
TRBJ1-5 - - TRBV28 TGTGCCAGCAGTTGGGGGCATGAAGGTCCAAATCAGCCCCAGCATTTT CASSWGHEGPNQPQHF
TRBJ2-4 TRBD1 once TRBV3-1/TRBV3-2 TGTGCCAGCAGCCACCAACGACAGGGTGGGAACATTCAGTACTTC CASSHQRQGGNIQYF
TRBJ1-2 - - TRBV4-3 TGCGCCAGCAGCCCACGACAGGCAAACTATGGCTACACCTTC CASSPRQANYGYTF
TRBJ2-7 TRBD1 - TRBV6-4 TGTGCCATCGGTGCCCCGGGACAGGGGATCTACGAGCAGTACTTC CAIGAPGQGIYEQYF
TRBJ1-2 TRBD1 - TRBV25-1 TGTGCCAGCAGGGGACAGTCTAACTATGGCTACACCTTC CASRGQSNYGYTF
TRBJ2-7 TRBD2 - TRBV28 TGTGCCAGCAGCCCCCCAGCGGGAGGTGGAAAGGACGAGCAGTACTTC CASSPPAGGGKDEQYF
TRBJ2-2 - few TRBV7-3 TGTGCCAGCAGCTTTAGAGGGGAGCTGTTTTTT CASSFRGELFF
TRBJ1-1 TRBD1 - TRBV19 TGTGCCAGTAGTTACAGGGGGATTATGTCTGAAGCTTTCTTT CASSYRGIMSEAFF
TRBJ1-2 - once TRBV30 TGTGCCTGGAGCGCCACCCCGGTTAATGGCTACACCTTC CAWSATPVNGYTF
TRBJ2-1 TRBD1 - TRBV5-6 TGTGCCAGCAGCGGGGGACAGAGGAATGAGCAGTTCTTC CASSGGQRNEQFF
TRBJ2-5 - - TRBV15 TGTGCCACCAGCAGAGAGGGTGGCCCCAGGGCCCAGTACTTC CATSREGGPRAQYF
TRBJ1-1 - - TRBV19 TGTGCCAGCCGCACCAGGGGAGAGATCACTGAAGCTTTCTTT CASRTRGEITEAFF
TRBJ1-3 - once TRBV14 TGTGCCAGCAGCCATTCCACAGGGACCATATATTTT CASSHSTGTIYF
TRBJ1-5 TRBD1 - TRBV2 TGTGCCAGCAGAGACGGGACAGGCAATCAGCCCCAGCATTTT CASRDGTGNQPQHF
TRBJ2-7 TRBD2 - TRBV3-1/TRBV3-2 TGTGCCAGAGGGATAGCGGGAATTAGCGAGCAGTACTTC CARGIAGISEQYF
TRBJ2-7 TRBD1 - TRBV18 TGTGCCAGCTCCCTCCGGACAGGGATCCACGAGCAGTACTTC CASSLRTGIHEQYF
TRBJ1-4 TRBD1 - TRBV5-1 TGCGCCAGCAGCTTGGCCGGGACAGGGGGCCAGGAACTGTTTTTT CASSLAGTGGQELFF
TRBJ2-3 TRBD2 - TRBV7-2 TGTGCCAGCAGCCCAGCGGGAGGTCCCCCAGATACGCAGTATTTT CASSPAGGPPDTQYF
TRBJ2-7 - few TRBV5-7 TGTGCCAGCAGCCTTAGGGGCGAGCAGTACTTC CASSLRGEQYF
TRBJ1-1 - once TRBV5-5 TGTGCCAGCAGCCGCGGGGCCGAGAACACTGAAGCTTTCTTT CASSRGAENTEAFF
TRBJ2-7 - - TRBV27 TGTGCCAGCAGTTACCGGGGATCCTACGAGCAGTACTTC CASSYRGSYEQYF